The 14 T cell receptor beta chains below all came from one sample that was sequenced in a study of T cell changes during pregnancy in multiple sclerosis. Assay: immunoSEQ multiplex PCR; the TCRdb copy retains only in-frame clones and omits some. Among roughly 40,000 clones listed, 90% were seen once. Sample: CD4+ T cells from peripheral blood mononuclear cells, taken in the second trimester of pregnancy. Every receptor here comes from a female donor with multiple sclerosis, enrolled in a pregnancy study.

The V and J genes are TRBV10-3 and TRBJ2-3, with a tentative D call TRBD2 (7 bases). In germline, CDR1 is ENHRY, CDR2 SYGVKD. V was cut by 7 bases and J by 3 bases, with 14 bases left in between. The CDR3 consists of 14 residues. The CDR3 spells CAITQGGGTDTQYF. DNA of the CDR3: TGTGCCATCACCCAGGGAGGGGGAACAGATACGCAGTATTTT.

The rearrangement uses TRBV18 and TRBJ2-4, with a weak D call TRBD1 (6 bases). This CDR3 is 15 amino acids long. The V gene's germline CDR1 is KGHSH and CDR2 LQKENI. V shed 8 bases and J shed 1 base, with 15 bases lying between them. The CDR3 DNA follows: TGTGCCAGCCGCTCGAGTACAGGGGCCAAAAACATTCAGTACTTC. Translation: CASRSSTGAKNIQYF.

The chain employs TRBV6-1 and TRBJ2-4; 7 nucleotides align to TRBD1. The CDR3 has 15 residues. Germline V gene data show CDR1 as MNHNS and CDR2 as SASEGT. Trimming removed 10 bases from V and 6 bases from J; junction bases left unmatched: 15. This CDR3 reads CATGQVGVSANIQYF. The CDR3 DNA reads TGTGCCACTGGACAGGTTGGGGTTTCGGCAAACATTCAGTACTTC.

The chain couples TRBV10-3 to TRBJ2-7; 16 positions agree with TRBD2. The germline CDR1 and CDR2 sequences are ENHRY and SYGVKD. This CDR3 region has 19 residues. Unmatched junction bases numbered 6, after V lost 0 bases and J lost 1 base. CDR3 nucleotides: TGTGCCATCAGTGAGTCGACAGGGACTAGCGGGAGGGCTTCCTACGAGCAGTACTTC. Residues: CAISESTGTSGRASYEQYF.

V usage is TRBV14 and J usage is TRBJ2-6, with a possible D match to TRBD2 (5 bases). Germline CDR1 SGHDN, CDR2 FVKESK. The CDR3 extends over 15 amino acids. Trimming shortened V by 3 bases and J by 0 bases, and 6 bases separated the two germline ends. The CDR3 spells CASSQGSSGANVLTF. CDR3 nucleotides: TGTGCCAGCAGCCAGGGGAGCTCTGGGGCCAACGTCCTGACTTTC. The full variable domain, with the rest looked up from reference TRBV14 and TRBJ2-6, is EAGVTQFPSHSVIEKGQTVTLRCDPISGHDNLYWYRRVMGKEIKFLLHFVKESKQDESGMPNNRFLAERTGGTYSTLKVQPAELEDSGVYFCASSQGSSGANVLTFGAGSRLTVL.

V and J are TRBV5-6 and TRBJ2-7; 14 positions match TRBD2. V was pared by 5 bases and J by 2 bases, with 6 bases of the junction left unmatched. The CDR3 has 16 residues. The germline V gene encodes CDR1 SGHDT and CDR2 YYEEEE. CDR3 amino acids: CASRETTSGGAYEQYF. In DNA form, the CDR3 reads TGTGCCAGCAGAGAAACGACTAGCGGGGGGGCCTACGAGCAGTACTTC.

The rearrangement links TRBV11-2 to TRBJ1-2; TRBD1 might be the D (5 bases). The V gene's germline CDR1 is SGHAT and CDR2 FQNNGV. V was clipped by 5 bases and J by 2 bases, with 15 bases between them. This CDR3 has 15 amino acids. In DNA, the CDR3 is TGTGCCAGCAGCAAGTCAGGGATTCACAACTATGGCTACACCTTC. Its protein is CASSKSGIHNYGYTF.

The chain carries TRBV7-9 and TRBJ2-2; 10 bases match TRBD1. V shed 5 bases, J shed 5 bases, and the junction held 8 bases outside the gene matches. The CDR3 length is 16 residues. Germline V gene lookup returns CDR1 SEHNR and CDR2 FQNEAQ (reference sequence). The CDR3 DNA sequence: TGTGCCAGCAGCCCCTTTGGACAGGGGGTTACCGGGGAGCTGTTTTTT. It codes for CASSPFGQGVTGELFF.

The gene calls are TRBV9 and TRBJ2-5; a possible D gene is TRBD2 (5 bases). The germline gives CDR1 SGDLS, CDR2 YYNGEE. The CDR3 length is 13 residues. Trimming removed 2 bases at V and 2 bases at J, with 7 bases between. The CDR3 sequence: CASSVTGQETQYF. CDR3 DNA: TGTGCCAGCAGCGTTACGGGGCAAGAGACCCAGTACTTC.

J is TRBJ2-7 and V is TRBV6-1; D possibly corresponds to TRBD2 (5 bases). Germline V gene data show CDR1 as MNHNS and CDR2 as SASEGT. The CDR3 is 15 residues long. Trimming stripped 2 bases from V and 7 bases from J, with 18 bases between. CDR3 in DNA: TGTGCCAGCAGTGAAAGGAGGACCCCCTCGGGGGAGCAGTACTTC. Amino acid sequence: CASSERRTPSGEQYF.

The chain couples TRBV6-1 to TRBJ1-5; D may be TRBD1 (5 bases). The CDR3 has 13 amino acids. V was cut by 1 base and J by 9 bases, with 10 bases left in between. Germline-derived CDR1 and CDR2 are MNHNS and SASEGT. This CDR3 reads CASSEVRDGPQHF. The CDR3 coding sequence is TGTGCCAGCAGTGAAGTGCGGGACGGGCCCCAGCATTTT.

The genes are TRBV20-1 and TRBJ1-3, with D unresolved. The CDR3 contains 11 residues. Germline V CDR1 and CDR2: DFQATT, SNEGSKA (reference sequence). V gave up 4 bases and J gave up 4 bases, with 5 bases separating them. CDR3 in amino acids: CSANWGNTIYF. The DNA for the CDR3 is TGCAGTGCTAACTGGGGAAACACCATATATTTT.

The CDR3 DNA reads as TGCGCCAGCAGCTTGGGGTACGCCAGGGTGAATGAAAAACTGTTTTTT. The encoded protein is CASSLGYARVNEKLFF. The chain couples TRBV5-1 to TRBJ1-4; possibly TRBD1 for D (5 bases). There are 16 residues in the CDR3. CDR1 SGHRS and CDR2 YFSETQ come from the germline V gene. Trimming stripped 0 bases from V and 5 bases from J, with 14 bases between.

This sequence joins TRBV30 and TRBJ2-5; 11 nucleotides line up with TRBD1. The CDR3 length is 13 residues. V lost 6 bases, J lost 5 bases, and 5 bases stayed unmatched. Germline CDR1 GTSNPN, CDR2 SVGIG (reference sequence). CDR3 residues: CACPGQGGETQYF. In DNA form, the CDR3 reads TGTGCCTGCCCGGGACAGGGGGGGGAGACCCAGTACTTC.